Below, 8 T cell receptor beta chains from the same sample are listed, as sequenced in a study of blood T cell repertoires in COVID-19. Measured with immunoSEQ multiplex PCR; TCRdb has only the in-frame clones, and not every one. This table holds under 300,000 clones, about 89% found once. Sequenced material: PBMCs or T cells enriched from blood (not recorded which). These receptors were collected from a man aged 35-49 years who had recovered from COVID-19.

The chain's CDR3 is CASSPGQVGELFF. CDR3 nucleotides: TGTGCCAGCAGTCCCGGACAGGTCGGGGAGCTGTTTTTT. This sequence joins TRBV28 and TRBJ2-2; 7 nucleotides align to TRBD1. CDR1 MDHEN and CDR2 SYDVKM come from the germline V gene. V lost 5 bases and J lost 7; bases outside the gene matches: 4. The CDR3 runs 13 residues.

This rearrangement joins TRBV5-5 to TRBJ1-1; D call uncertain. Deletions cut 3 bases from V and 1 base from J, with 10 bases between. CDR3 size: 14 residues. CDR1 and CDR2 (germline): SGHKS, YYEKEE (reference sequence). The CDR3 is CASSSDGWNTEAFF. Here the CDR3 DNA reads TGTGCCAGCAGCTCTGACGGGTGGAACACTGAAGCTTTCTTT.

The rearrangement uses TRBV19 and TRBJ2-1; no clear D gene. V lost 6 bases and J 4 bases, leaving 16 bases between the germline ends. CDR1 is LNHDA and CDR2 is SQIVND in the germline V gene (reference sequence). The CDR3 runs 15 residues. CDR3 coding DNA: TGTGCCAGTAGCTACGACACCACAACGTACAATGAGCAGTTCTTC. As protein: CASSYDTTTYNEQFF.

V usage is TRBV18 and J usage is TRBJ2-1, with TRBD1 identical over 8 bases. Germline CDR1 is KGHSH and CDR2 is LQKENI. The CDR3 has 15 residues. J lost 7 bases, V lost 4 bases, and 9 bases had no gene match. CDR3 in DNA: TGTGCCAGCTCACTTAGGACAGGGTCGGGGAATGAGCAGTTCTTC. Protein sequence: CASSLRTGSGNEQFF.

V and J are TRBV11-3 and TRBJ2-3, with D possibly TRBD2 on 5 matching bases. CDR1 is SGHNT and CDR2 is YENEEA in the germline V gene. The V end lost 5 bases, the J end lost 1 base, and 19 bases lay between the germline ends. The CDR3 runs to 17 residues. CDR3 nucleotides: TGTGCCAGCAGCCCCCGGTGCGAGCGGAAATGCACAGATACGCAGTATTTT. It translates to CASSPRCERKCTDTQYF.

V gene TRBV5-8 combines with J gene TRBJ1-5, with TRBD1 identical over 10 bases. CDR1 and CDR2 (germline): SGHTS, YDEGEE. This CDR3 has 18 residues. V trimming: 3 bases; J trimming: 0 bases; junction bases outside the gene matches: 9. In nucleotides, the CDR3 is TGTGCCAGCAGCTCGGACCGGGACAGGGGATATAGCAATCAGCCCCAGCATTTT. Amino acids: CASSSDRDRGYSNQPQHF.

This rearrangement joins TRBV24-1 to TRBJ2-5; D is perhaps TRBD1 (7 bases). The germline gives CDR1 KGHDR, CDR2 SFDVKD. V shed 4 bases and J shed 4 bases, with 15 bases lying between them. The CDR3 consists of 15 residues. The CDR3 reads CATSDQDREVETQYF. The CDR3 DNA reads TGTGCCACCAGTGACCAAGACAGGGAGGTAGAGACCCAGTACTTC.

CDR3 region: CAWSRPTGGSNQPQHF. Written as DNA, the CDR3 is TGTGCCTGGAGTAGACCCACAGGGGGTAGTAATCAGCCCCAGCATTTT. V usage is TRBV30 and J usage is TRBJ1-5, with 8 bases that match TRBD1. Losses at the gene ends were 2 bases for V and 4 bases for J; bases not matched to a gene: 10. The germline CDR1 and CDR2 sequences are GTSNPN and SVGIG (reference sequence). CDR3 length equals 16 residues.